Each of the 21 T cell receptor beta chains below was sequenced from the same sample in a study of radiotherapy plus CTLA-4 blockade in lung cancer. Assay: immunoSEQ multiplex PCR; the TCRdb copy retains only in-frame clones and omits some. The top ten clones hold roughly 15% of a sample with 65,000 to 85,000 clones, around 77% of them seen once. Here the sequenced sample was peripheral blood, taken from a patient treated with radiotherapy plus ipilimumab. The receptors stem from a human donor with non-small cell lung cancer whose response to radiotherapy plus ipilimumab could not be evaluated. Some clones in this sample may be carry-over from other donors' samples.

The chain combines TRBV5-1 with TRBJ2-1; D is perhaps TRBD2 (6 bases). Trimming stripped 0 bases from V and 6 bases from J, with 10 bases between. The CDR3 spans 14 residues. Germline CDR1 SGHRS, CDR2 YFSETQ. The CDR3 nucleotides read TGCGCCAGCAGCTTGGTGGCCGGGAGCAATGAGCAGTTCTTC. Its protein is CASSLVAGSNEQFF.

The chain couples TRBV7-2 to TRBJ2-5, with 7 bases identical to TRBD1. With V trimmed by 3 bases and J by 0 bases, 4 bases remained unmatched. CDR3 length: 15 residues. CDR1 SGHTA and CDR2 FQGNSA come from the germline V gene. The CDR3 bases are TGTGCCAGCAGCTTGTTTGGGACAGACCAAGAGACCCAGTACTTC. Its translation: CASSLFGTDQETQYF.

V gene TRBV6-5 combines with J gene TRBJ2-5; a possible D gene is TRBD1 (5 bases). The germline V gene encodes CDR1 MNHEY and CDR2 SVGAGI. Trimming cost V 6 bases and J 2 bases, with 13 bases left between them. CDR3 length: 14 residues. The CDR3 here is CASREWTRQETQYF. In DNA, the CDR3 is TGTGCCAGCAGGGAATGGACACGACAAGAGACCCAGTACTTC.

The chain is built from TRBV2 and TRBJ1-5; maybe TRBD1 (6 bases). Germline CDR1 is SNHLY and CDR2 is FYNNEI. The CDR3 totals 16 residues. V lost 6 bases and J lost 3, with 18 bases in between. CDR3 in amino acids: CASRMETGEHNQPQHF. As DNA, the CDR3 is TGTGCCAGCAGGATGGAGACAGGCGAGCACAATCAGCCCCAGCATTTT.

The V gene is TRBV6-6, the J gene TRBJ1-2; perhaps TRBD1 as D (5 bases). This CDR3 region has 15 residues. Germline CDR1 is MNHNY and CDR2 is SVGAGI (reference sequence). V was pared by 6 bases and J by 4 bases, with 18 bases between. The CDR3 spells CASRYGQGQSYGYTF. Here the CDR3 DNA reads TGTGCCAGCAGATACGGGCAGGGCCAATCCTATGGCTACACCTTC.

The chain is built from TRBV11-1 and TRBJ2-3, with D possibly being TRBD1 (5 bases). Between the trimmed V and J ends, which lost 1 base and 5 bases, there was a span of 19 bases. CDR1 is SGHAT, CDR2 FQDESV, per germline (reference sequence). The CDR3 runs to 17 residues. CDR3 sequence reads: CASSLGIGQGWRDTQYF. In nucleotides, the CDR3 is TGTGCCAGCAGCTTAGGAATCGGGCAGGGATGGAGAGATACGCAGTATTTT.

The gene calls are TRBV5-1 and TRBJ2-7; TRBD2 matches at 11 bases. V was pared by 4 bases and J by 1 base, with 16 bases of the junction left unmatched. Germline loops: CDR1 SGHRS, CDR2 YFSETQ. The CDR3 totals 19 residues. CDR3 in DNA: TGCGCCAGCAGCCCACCGTCGATGGCACTAGCGGGGGATTCCTACGAGCAGTACTTC. It is translated as CASSPPSMALAGDSYEQYF.

The chain is built from TRBV4-2 and TRBJ2-3, with 9 bases that match TRBD2. V dropped 0 bases and J dropped 6; count of bases not matched to a gene: 7. The germline CDR1 and CDR2 sequences are LGHNA and YNFKEQ. CDR3 size: 16 residues. CDR3 amino acids: CASSQDMRGGKDTQYF. The CDR3 nucleotides are TGTGCCAGCAGCCAAGATATGCGGGGGGGCAAGGATACGCAGTATTTT.

The chain couples TRBV29-1 to TRBJ2-5; 7 bases line up with TRBD1. The CDR3 contains 12 residues. Germline assignment: CDR1 SQVTM and CDR2 ANQGSEA. V shed 7 bases and J 3 bases; nucleotides not matched to a gene: 5. The CDR3 nucleotides read TGCAGCGCCGGGACAGTCGAAGAGACCCAGTACTTC. This codes for CSAGTVEETQYF.

The genes are TRBV15 and TRBJ2-7; 7 bases line up with TRBD1. Germline CDR1 reads LNHNV; CDR2 reads YYDKDF (reference sequence). V lost 0 bases and J lost 1; bases outside the gene matches: 9. CDR3 length: 17 amino acids. CDR3 nucleotide sequence: TGTGCCACCAGCAGAGACGGATCACAGGGGTCGTCCTACGAGCAGTACTTC. Translation gives CATSRDGSQGSSYEQYF. The complete variable domain, with remaining parts taken from reference TRBV15 and TRBJ2-7, reads DAMVIQNPRYQVTQFGKPVTLSCSQTLNHNVMYWYQQKSSQAPKLLFHYYDKDFNNEADTPDNFQSRRPNTSFCFLDIRSPGLGDTAMYLCATSRDGSQGSSYEQYFGPGTRLTVT.

The rearrangement uses TRBV11-3 and TRBJ1-1, with D possibly TRBD1 on 5 matching bases. Germline V lookup: CDR1 SGHNT, CDR2 YENEEA. V lost 4 bases, J lost 4 bases, and 13 bases lay in between. The CDR3 loop spans 14 amino acids. CDR3 bases: TGTGCCAGCAGCTCGGGACCCGGGGGCACTGAAGCTTTCTTT. Amino acids: CASSSGPGGTEAFF.

This chain connects TRBV6-6 to TRBJ2-3; no definite D call. V was pared by 1 base and J by 5 bases, with 10 bases between. Germline CDR1 and CDR2: MNHNY and SVGAGI (reference sequence). The CDR3 runs 14 residues. The CDR3 DNA reads TGTGCCAGCAGTTACTGGGCAACCGGAGATACGCAGTATTTT. This gives the protein CASSYWATGDTQYF.

This rearrangement joins TRBV6-5 to TRBJ1-2; TRBD1 is a possible D gene (5 bases). Germline V gene lookup returns CDR1 MNHEY and CDR2 SVGAGI. The CDR3 has 15 amino acids. The germline V and J ends were trimmed by 2 bases and 6 bases, with 16 bases remaining between them. The CDR3 region is CASSYNLQGRDGYTF. CDR3 sequence (DNA): TGTGCCAGCAGTTACAATCTTCAGGGAAGGGATGGCTACACCTTC.

The chain combines TRBV15 with TRBJ2-5; TRBD2 aligns across 7 bases. With 0 bases clipped from V and 5 bases from J, the junction kept 18 bases outside the gene matches. The CDR3 covers 19 residues. Germline CDR1 LNHNV, CDR2 YYDKDF (reference sequence). CDR3 coding DNA: TGTGCCACCAGCAGAGATCAGAGGAAAGGACTAGGGTTTCTGGAGACCCAGTACTTC. Translated, it gives CATSRDQRKGLGFLETQYF.

The chain recombines TRBV20-1 with TRBJ2-7; D remains ambiguous. V lost 3 bases to trimming and J lost 6 bases, with 9 bases between them. The CDR3 loop spans 11 amino acids. Germline loops: CDR1 DFQATT, CDR2 SNEGSKA (reference sequence). CDR3: CSASQTGEQYF. In nucleotides, the CDR3 is TGCAGTGCTAGTCAAACGGGCGAGCAGTACTTC.

The gene calls are TRBV7-9 and TRBJ1-1; no firm D call. V was cut by 5 bases and J by 3 bases, with 13 bases left in between. The CDR3 consists of 14 residues. In germline, CDR1 is SEHNR, CDR2 FQNEAQ (reference sequence). CDR3: CASSQDPGYTEAFF. Written as DNA, the CDR3 is TGTGCCAGCAGCCAAGACCCCGGGTACACTGAAGCTTTCTTT. Full variable domain (missing parts from reference TRBV7-9 and TRBJ1-1): DTGVSQNPRHKITKRGQNVTFRCDPISEHNRLYWYRQTLGQGPEFLTYFQNEAQLEKSRLLSDRFSAERPKGSFSTLEIQRTEQGDSAMYLCASSQDPGYTEAFFGQGTRLTVV.

The chain is built from TRBV5-6 and TRBJ2-2, with a tentative D call TRBD1 (6 bases). CDR3 length equals 16 residues. Germline lookup yields CDR1 SGHDT and CDR2 YYEEEE. Trimming took 0 bases from V and 1 from J, leaving 10 bases between them. The CDR3 DNA reads TGTGCCAGCAGCTTGGTTGCAGGGGTGAACACCGGGGAGCTGTTTTTT. Its translation: CASSLVAGVNTGELFF.

DNA of the CDR3: TGTGCCAGCAGTTTATTTGGGACATTGAACACCGGGGAGCTGTTTTTT. This gives the protein CASSLFGTLNTGELFF. This chain joins TRBV28 and TRBJ2-2; possible D gene TRBD1, 6 bases. Trimming took 1 base from V and 1 from J, leaving 10 bases between them. The CDR3 is made up of 16 amino acids. Germline lookup yields CDR1 MDHEN and CDR2 SYDVKM.

The chain combines TRBV4-1 with TRBJ2-1, with TRBD2 matching 7 bases. The CDR3 is 17 residues long. Germline loops: CDR1 MGHRA, CDR2 YSYEKL. V shed 1 base and J 2 bases; nucleotides not matched to a gene: 8. This CDR3 is CASSQGWGLAAYNEQFF. The CDR3 DNA reads as TGCGCCAGCAGCCAAGGATGGGGCCTAGCGGCCTACAATGAGCAGTTCTTC.

The chain couples TRBV6-1 to TRBJ2-7, with D tentatively TRBD2 (5 bases). The CDR3 runs 13 residues. Trimming pared 8 bases from V and 6 bases from J, leaving 17 bases between. Looked up from germline, CDR1 is MNHNS and CDR2 is SASEGT. In DNA, the CDR3 is TGTGCCAGCTCCGAGACGGGGAACGGCGAGCAGTACTTC. This sequence encodes CASSETGNGEQYF.

The chain carries TRBV7-2 and TRBJ2-1; the D is unclear. From germline, CDR1 is SGHTA and CDR2 FQGNSA. CDR3 size: 14 residues. Trimming removed 0 bases from V and 0 bases from J, with 3 bases in between. CDR3 sequence reads: CASSLASSYNEQFF. CDR3 nucleotides: TGTGCCAGCAGCTTAGCTAGCTCCTACAATGAGCAGTTCTTC. The full variable domain, completed using reference TRBV7-2 and TRBJ2-1, is GAGVSQSPSNKVTEKGKDVELRCDPISGHTALYWYRQSLGQGLEFLIYFQGNSAPDKSGLPSDRFSAERTGGSVSTLTIQRTQQEDSAVYLCASSLASSYNEQFFGPGTRLTVL.